This T cell receptor (beta chain) was recorded in a study of CD8 T cells in ankylosing spondylitis. General study results and limits: As for the disease-linked clones, they showed a CD8+ phenotype and occurred at relatively low frequencies in peripheral blood. A TCR beta motif of under ten highly homologous variants appeared characteristic of ankylosing spondylitis blood. Several of the motif variants were reported before in synovial fluid and blood from reactive arthritis.

The V and J ends lost 8 bases and 6 bases, in that order; junction bases with no gene match: 17. This CDR3 has 17 residues. This clonotype was found many times. Its matching antigen is unknown. Quantitative 5'-RACE with molecular barcodes produced the TCR beta libraries. A single record per CDR3 protein comes from TCRdb applying MiXCR to the 5' RACE reads. Here the sample spans around 490,000 distinct CDR3 sequences, approximately 5% being singletons. Specimen: blood, either unsorted or a sorted T cell fraction (not recorded which). The chain couples TRBV12-3 or TRBV12-4 to TRBJ1-5; 9 bases agree with TRBD1. This receptor was taken from a male donor with ankylosing spondylitis. This CDR3 is CASDKGQGRPAGQPQHF. For the CDR3, the DNA is TGTGCCAGCGACAAGGGACAGGGAAGGCCCGCTGGTCAGCCCCAGCATTTT.